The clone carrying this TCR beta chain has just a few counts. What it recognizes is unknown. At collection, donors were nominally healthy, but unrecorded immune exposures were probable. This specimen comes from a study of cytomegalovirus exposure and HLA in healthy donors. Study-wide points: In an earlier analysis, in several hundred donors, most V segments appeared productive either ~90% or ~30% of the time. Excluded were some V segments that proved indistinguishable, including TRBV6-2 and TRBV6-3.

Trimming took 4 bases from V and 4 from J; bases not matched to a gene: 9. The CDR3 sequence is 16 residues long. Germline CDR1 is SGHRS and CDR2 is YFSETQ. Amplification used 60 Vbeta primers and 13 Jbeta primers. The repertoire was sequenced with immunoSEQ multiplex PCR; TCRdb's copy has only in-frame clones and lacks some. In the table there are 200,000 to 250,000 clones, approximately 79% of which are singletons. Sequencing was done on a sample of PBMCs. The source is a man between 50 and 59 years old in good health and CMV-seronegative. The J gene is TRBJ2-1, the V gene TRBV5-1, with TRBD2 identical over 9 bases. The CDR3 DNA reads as TGCGCCAGCAGCGGGTCGACTAGCGGCCTTTACAATGAGCAGTTCTTC. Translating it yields CASSGSTSGLYNEQFF.